The 21 T cell receptor beta chains given below trace back to one sample, sequenced in a study of T-cell reconstitution after alpha-beta-depleted transplantation in children (dated by TCRdb to 2016 to 2018). Library construction relied on PCR. The instrument given in TCRdb is Illumina HiSeq 2500. To normalize quantification of the TCRbeta repertoire, the TCR libraries were built with molecular barcoding that relied on unique molecular identifiers. Clones were called with MiXCR by TCRdb after fastp trimmed the public reads at Q25, and only in-frame beta chains were retained. Rows are unified per CDR3 protein, each entry keeping the most common DNA and genes. The sample table holds 450,000 to 600,000 distinct CDR3 sequences, of which roughly 33% were seen once. More than 2% of the sample belongs to the ten largest clones. Material: PBMCs from the stem cell graft donor, obtained from the stem cell graft. Source of these receptors: a human donor who donated a stem cell graft to a child with aplastic anemia.

This chain uses TRBV7-8 with TRBJ2-1; D is undetermined. Germline loops: CDR1 SGHVS, CDR2 FQNEAQ. Trimming took 0 bases from V and 2 from J, leaving 11 bases between them. This CDR3 has 16 residues. The CDR3 nucleotides read TGTGCCAGCAGCTTAGCGCTAACTACTCCCTACAATGAGCAGTTCTTC. Its translation is CASSLALTTPYNEQFF.

This chain uses TRBV5-4 with TRBJ2-2; maybe TRBD2 (5 bases). Germline V CDR1 and CDR2: SGHNT, YYREEE (reference sequence). V was pared by 4 bases and J by 4 bases, with 14 bases between. The CDR3 covers 15 residues. The CDR3 here is CASSPEAGSTGELFF. DNA for the CDR3: TGTGCCAGCAGCCCGGAGGCGGGTAGCACCGGGGAGCTGTTTTTT.

The chain carries TRBV12-3 or TRBV12-4 and TRBJ1-1, with 8 positions matching TRBD1. With V trimmed by 6 bases and J by 5 bases, 5 bases remained unmatched. The CDR3 extends over 13 amino acids. The DNA for the CDR3 is TGTGCCAGCAGCCAGGGGGCGGTTACTGAAGCTTTCTTT. This translates into CASSQGAVTEAFF.

The V and J genes are TRBV5-1 and TRBJ2-1; D perhaps matches TRBD2 (5 bases). The length of the CDR3 is 14 residues. V gave up 4 bases and J gave up 6 bases, with 14 bases separating them. CDR1 is SGHRS, CDR2 YFSETQ, per germline. Here the CDR3 DNA reads TGCGCCAGCAGCCTCGGGTCCGCGGGCAATGAGCAGTTCTTC. Amino acids: CASSLGSAGNEQFF.

This clonotype was seen more than once but under ten times. The rearrangement links TRBV5-1 to TRBJ2-1; the D is unclear. The V end was cut by 5 bases, the J end by 8 bases, with 8 bases between. Germline V gene data show CDR1 as SGHRS and CDR2 as YFSETQ. This CDR3 spans 11 amino acids. In DNA form, the CDR3 reads TGCGCCAGCAGGCAGGCGGATGAGCAGTTCTTC. Translated, it gives CASRQADEQFF. Full variable domain (rest looked up from reference TRBV5-1 and TRBJ2-1): KAGVTQTPRYLIKTRGQQVTLSCSPISGHRSVSWYQQTPGQGLQFLFEYFSETQRNKGNFPGRFSGRQFSNSRSEMNVSTLELGDSALYLCASRQADEQFFGPGTRLTVL.

The rearrangement links TRBV7-8 to TRBJ1-5; tentatively, D is TRBD1 (5 bases). V was shortened by 3 bases and J by 0 bases, with 18 bases between the two germline ends. Germline V gives CDR1 SGHVS, CDR2 FQNEAQ. The CDR3 spans 18 residues. DNA for the CDR3: TGTGCCAGCAGCTTGCGTACGAGACAGCCAGATAGCAATCAGCCCCAGCATTTT. Residues: CASSLRTRQPDSNQPQHF.

This clonotype appeared a few times. The genes are TRBV5-1 and TRBJ2-5; the D gene is possibly TRBD1 (5 bases). V lost 0 bases and J 0 bases, leaving 12 bases between the germline ends. The CDR3 covers 16 residues. CDR1 and CDR2 (germline): SGHRS, YFSETQ. Written as DNA, the CDR3 is TGCGCCAGCAGCTTGGCCTCAGGGTTGGACCAAGAGACCCAGTACTTC. Translating it yields CASSLASGLDQETQYF.

The chain joins TRBV14 to TRBJ1-5; D perhaps matches TRBD1 (6 bases). The germline gives CDR1 SGHDN, CDR2 FVKESK. The CDR3 has 15 amino acids. Trimming cost V 7 bases and J 6 bases, with 19 bases left between them. The CDR3 loop reads CASIDHREVGQPQHF. The CDR3 DNA reads as TGTGCCAGCATCGATCACAGGGAAGTGGGTCAGCCCCAGCATTTT. Together with reference TRBV14 and TRBJ1-5, the CDR3 gives the full variable domain: EAGVTQFPSHSVIEKGQTVTLRCDPISGHDNLYWYRRVMGKEIKFLLHFVKESKQDESGMPNNRFLAERTGGTYSTLKVQPAELEDSGVYFCASIDHREVGQPQHFGDGTRLSIL.

The chain combines TRBV5-5 with TRBJ2-7; D perhaps matches TRBD1 (6 bases). Trimming removed 4 bases from V and 2 bases from J, with 16 bases in between. The CDR3 has 15 amino acids. Germline V CDR1 and CDR2: SGHKS, YYEKEE (reference sequence). Written as DNA, the CDR3 is TGTGCCAGCAGCCGGGCTGGGGGCCACACCTACGAGCAGTACTTC. It encodes CASSRAGGHTYEQYF.

Only a few counts were recorded for this clonotype. The chain combines TRBV20-1 with TRBJ1-6; D is undetermined. The CDR3 length is 13 residues. Germline loops: CDR1 DFQATT, CDR2 SNEGSKA (reference sequence). Trimming stripped 5 bases from V and 11 bases from J, with 16 bases between. The CDR3 bases are TGCAGTGCTCCGGACCCTACAAGCCCACCCCTCCACTTT. Its translation: CSAPDPTSPPLHF.

This clonotype was picked up a small number of times. The rearrangement uses TRBV6-2 or TRBV6-3 and TRBJ1-5; TRBD1 might be the D (5 bases). V was clipped by 7 bases and J by 7 bases, with 14 bases between them. The length of the CDR3 is 13 residues. From germline, CDR1 is MNHEY and CDR2 SVGEGT. The CDR3 coding sequence is TGTGCCAGCACCGGGGCTTCGGGACAGCCCCAGCATTTT. This sequence encodes CASTGASGQPQHF.

The V and J genes are TRBV19 and TRBJ1-1, with D possibly being TRBD1 (6 bases). The V and J ends lost 4 bases and 5 bases respectively, with 17 bases between them. Germline CDR1 reads LNHDA; CDR2 reads SQIVND (reference sequence). The CDR3 totals 15 residues. CDR3 sequence: CASSRSTGGLTEAFF. CDR3 nucleotides: TGTGCCAGTAGTAGATCGACAGGAGGGTTGACTGAAGCTTTCTTT.

The rearrangement links TRBV11-2 to TRBJ2-1, with 11 positions matching TRBD2. The CDR3 sequence is 19 residues long. In germline, CDR1 is SGHAT, CDR2 FQNNGV. V lost 2 bases to trimming and J lost 5 bases; unmatched junction nucleotides: 14. In DNA form, the CDR3 reads TGTGCCAGCAGCTTAATAGTAACTAGCGGGAGTGGTGAGGACAATGAGCAGTTCTTC. This translates into CASSLIVTSGSGEDNEQFF.

The CDR3 nucleotides are TGTGCCAGCAGCGTCACAGACTACGAGCAGTACGTC. Its translation: CASSVTDYEQYV. The chain employs TRBV5-6 and TRBJ2-7, with D hard to call. The CDR3 is made up of 12 amino acids. The V end lost 4 bases, the J end lost 3 bases, and 8 bases lay between the germline ends. Germline-derived CDR1 and CDR2 are SGHDT and YYEEEE.

This clonotype has just a few counts. V usage is TRBV20-1 and J usage is TRBJ2-3; D may correspond to TRBD1 or TRBD2 (6 bases each). Germline assignment: CDR1 DFQATT and CDR2 SNEGSKA (reference sequence). The CDR3 is 12 amino acids. The V gene lost 5 bases and the J gene lost 8 bases, with 14 bases spanning the gap. The CDR3 nucleotides read TGCAGTGCTCCTAAGGGGGGAGCTACGCAGTATTTT. This codes for CSAPKGGATQYF.

The chain links TRBV6-2 or TRBV6-3 to TRBJ2-4; TRBD1 matches at 7 bases. Looked up from germline, CDR1 is MNHEY and CDR2 is SVGEGT. V dropped 7 bases and J dropped 8; count of bases not matched to a gene: 14. This CDR3 has 15 residues. The CDR3 loop is CASTLQWTGPHIQYF. CDR3 DNA sequence: TGTGCCAGCACCTTACAATGGACAGGCCCCCACATTCAGTACTTC.

In this sample, this clonotype turned up a few times. The gene calls are TRBV12-3 or TRBV12-4 and TRBJ2-3; possible D gene TRBD2, 5 bases. V was pared by 7 bases and J by 14 bases, with 19 bases between. This CDR3 has 12 residues. The CDR3 DNA follows: TGTGCCAGCACCCCACTAGGATCTGTTTCGTATTTT. Amino acid sequence: CASTPLGSVSYF.

V and J are TRBV5-5 and TRBJ1-3; TRBD1 is a possible D gene (6 bases). The CDR3 is 16 residues long. V was trimmed by 0 bases and J by 0 bases, leaving 10 bases between them. Germline assignment: CDR1 SGHKS and CDR2 YYEKEE (reference sequence). CDR3 protein: CASSLGGGISGNTIYF. CDR3 DNA sequence: TGTGCCAGCAGCTTGGGGGGGGGCATCTCTGGAAACACCATATATTTT.

The rearrangement uses TRBV12-3 or TRBV12-4 and TRBJ1-1; 7 bases match TRBD1. The CDR3 is made up of 13 amino acids. V trimming: 6 bases; J trimming: 6 bases; junction bases outside the gene matches: 7. The chain's CDR3 is CASSPNTGAEAFF. The CDR3 DNA is TGTGCCAGCAGCCCCAATACAGGGGCTGAAGCTTTCTTT.

This clonotype was observed once. This chain uses TRBV7-2 with TRBJ2-4; TRBD2 matches 11 bases. V gave up 1 base and J gave up 12 bases; unmatched junction bases: 5. Germline lookup yields CDR1 SGHTA and CDR2 FQGNSA. The CDR3 sequence is 14 residues long. The CDR3 loop reads CASSLEGTSGSQYF. CDR3 sequence (DNA): TGTGCCAGCAGCTTAGAGGGGACTAGCGGCAGTCAGTACTTC. The entire variable domain, with the rest obtained from reference TRBV7-2 and TRBJ2-4, is as follows: GAGVSQSPSNKVTEKGKDVELRCDPISGHTALYWYRQSLGQGLEFLIYFQGNSAPDKSGLPSDRFSAERTGGSVSTLTIQRTQQEDSAVYLCASSLEGTSGSQYFGAGTRLSVL.

Note on this clonotype: Likely a read error: the CDR3 ends without its conserved phenylalanine or tryptophan. The chain uses TRBV11-2 and TRBJ1-1; TRBD1 might be the D (5 bases). Per the germline V gene, CDR1 is SGHAT and CDR2 is FQNNGV. CDR3 length equals 15 residues. V dropped 3 bases and J dropped 3 bases, with 14 bases sitting between them. CDR3 nucleotide sequence: TGTGCCAGCAGCTTTGAGGGGCGGGGGGACACTGAAGCTTTCTTG. Its protein is CASSFEGRGDTEAFL.